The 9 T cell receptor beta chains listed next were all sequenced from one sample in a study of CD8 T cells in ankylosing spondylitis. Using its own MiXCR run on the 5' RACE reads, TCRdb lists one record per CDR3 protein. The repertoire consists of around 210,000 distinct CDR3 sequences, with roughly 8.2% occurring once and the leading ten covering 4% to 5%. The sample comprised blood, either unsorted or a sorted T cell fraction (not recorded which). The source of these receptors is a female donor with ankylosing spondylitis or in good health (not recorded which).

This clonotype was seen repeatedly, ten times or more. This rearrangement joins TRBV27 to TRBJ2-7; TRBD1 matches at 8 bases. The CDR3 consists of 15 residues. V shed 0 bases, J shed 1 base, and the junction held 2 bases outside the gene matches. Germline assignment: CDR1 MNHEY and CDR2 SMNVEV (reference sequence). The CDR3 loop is CASSLSGTGSYEQYF. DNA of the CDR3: TGTGCCAGCAGTTTATCTGGGACAGGTTCCTACGAGCAGTACTTC.

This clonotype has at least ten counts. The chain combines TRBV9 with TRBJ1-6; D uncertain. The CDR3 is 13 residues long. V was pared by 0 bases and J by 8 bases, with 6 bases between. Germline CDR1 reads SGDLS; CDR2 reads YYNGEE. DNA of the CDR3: TGTGCCAGCAGCGTAGAAGGGTATTCACCCCTCCACTTT. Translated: CASSVEGYSPLHF.

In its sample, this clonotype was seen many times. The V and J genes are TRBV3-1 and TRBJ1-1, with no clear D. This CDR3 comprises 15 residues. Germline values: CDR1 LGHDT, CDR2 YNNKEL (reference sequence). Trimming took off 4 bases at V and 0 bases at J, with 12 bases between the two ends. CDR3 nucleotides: TGTGCCAGCAGCCCCCGGATAAGGGTGAACACTGAAGCTTTCTTT. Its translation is CASSPRIRVNTEAFF.

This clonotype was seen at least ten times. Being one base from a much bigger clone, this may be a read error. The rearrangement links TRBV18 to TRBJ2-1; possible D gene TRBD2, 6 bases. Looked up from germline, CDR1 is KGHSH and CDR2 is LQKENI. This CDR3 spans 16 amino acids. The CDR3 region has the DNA TGTGCCAGCTCAAACCTAGCGCCGAGCTCCCACAATGAGCAGTTCTTC. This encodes CASSNLAPSSHNEQFF.

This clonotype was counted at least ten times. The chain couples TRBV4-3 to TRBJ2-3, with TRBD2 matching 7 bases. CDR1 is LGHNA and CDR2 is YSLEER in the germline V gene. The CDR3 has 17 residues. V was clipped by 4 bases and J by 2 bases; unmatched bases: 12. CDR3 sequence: CASSRRLATSTTDTQYF. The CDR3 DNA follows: TGCGCCAGCAGCCGAAGACTAGCCACTAGTACCACAGATACGCAGTATTTT.

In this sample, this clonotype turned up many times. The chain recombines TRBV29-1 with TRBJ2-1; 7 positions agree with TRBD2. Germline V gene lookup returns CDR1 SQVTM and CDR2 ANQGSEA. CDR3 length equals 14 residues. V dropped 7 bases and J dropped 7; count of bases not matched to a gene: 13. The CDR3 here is CSASDATSLNEQFF. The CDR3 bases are TGCAGCGCCTCCGACGCGACTAGCCTGAATGAGCAGTTCTTC.

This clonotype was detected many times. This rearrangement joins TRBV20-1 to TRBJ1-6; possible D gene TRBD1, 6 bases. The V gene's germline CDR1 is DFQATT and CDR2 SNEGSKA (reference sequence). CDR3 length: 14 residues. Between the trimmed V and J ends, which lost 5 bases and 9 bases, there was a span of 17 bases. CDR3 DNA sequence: TGCAGTGCTTTCGGACAGTCCTGGGGTTCACCCCTCCACTTT. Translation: CSAFGQSWGSPLHF.

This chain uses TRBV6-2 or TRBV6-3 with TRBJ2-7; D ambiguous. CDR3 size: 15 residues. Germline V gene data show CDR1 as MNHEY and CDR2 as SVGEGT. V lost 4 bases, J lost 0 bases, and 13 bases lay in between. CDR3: CASSLLASNSYEQYF. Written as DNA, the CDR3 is TGTGCCAGCAGTTTGTTGGCGTCGAACTCCTACGAGCAGTACTTC.

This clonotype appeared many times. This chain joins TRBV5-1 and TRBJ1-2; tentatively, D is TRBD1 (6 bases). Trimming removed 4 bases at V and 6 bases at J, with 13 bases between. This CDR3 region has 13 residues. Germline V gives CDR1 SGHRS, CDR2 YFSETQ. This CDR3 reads CASSEPGVDGYTF. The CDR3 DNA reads TGCGCCAGCAGCGAACCAGGGGTGGATGGCTACACCTTC.